This T cell receptor beta chain was identified in a study of neurological immune-mediated disorders. CDR3 length equals 15 residues. V lost 0 bases to trimming and J lost 3 bases, with 13 bases between them. Germline CDR1 reads SGHRS; CDR2 reads YFSETQ. The authors made cDNA by 5'RACE with 10-nucleotide random UMIs. TCRdb itself ran the 5' RACE reads through MiXCR, one entry per CDR3 protein. Of tens of thousands of distinct CDR3 sequences listed, roughly 8.3% are singletons. Time point specified: longitudinal time-point 3. PBMCs stored at -80 C, numbering 2 million, were the origin of the unsorted libraries. This clonotype was seen many times.

The TCR was taken from a woman aged 40-49 years in good health. Sequencing was performed on PBMCs. The chain joins TRBV5-1 to TRBJ2-7, with D possibly being TRBD1 or TRBD2 (5 bases each). DNA for the CDR3: TGCGCCAGCAGCTTGGGGGGCGCGGGTCTCTACGAGCAGTACTTC. Its protein product is CASSLGGAGLYEQYF.